A single sample is the source of the 28 T cell receptor beta chains below, sequenced in a study of shared clonotypes between healthy human individuals. The table came from immunoSEQ multiplex PCR; TCRdb's copy has only in-frame clones and leaves some out. The sample holds under 2,500,000 clones; roughly 95% are singletons and the top ten take over 0.1%. Material for sequencing was naive CD4+ T cells sorted from blood. Subset meaning: CD45RA+ positively selected. The source of these receptors is a man between 18 and 29 years old in good health.

The V gene is TRBV9, the J gene TRBJ2-7, with D possibly TRBD2 on 6 matching bases. Germline CDR1 is SGDLS and CDR2 is YYNGEE. The CDR3 spans 15 residues. V lost 0 bases and J lost 6, with 16 bases in between. The CDR3 DNA follows: TGTGCCAGCAGCGTAGCGGGGGAGTGGGGTTTCGAGCAGTACTTC. Translating gives CASSVAGEWGFEQYF.

V and J are TRBV2 and TRBJ2-3; unclear D gene. Germline V gene data show CDR1 as SNHLY and CDR2 as FYNNEI. Trimming shortened V by 1 base and J by 4 bases, and 12 bases separated the two germline ends. The CDR3 runs to 15 residues. CDR3 residues: CASSEGPRGADTQYF. CDR3 nucleotides: TGTGCCAGCAGTGAAGGACCCCGTGGGGCAGATACGCAGTATTTT.

The chain combines TRBV29-1 with TRBJ2-5; the D gene is possibly TRBD1 (6 bases). CDR3 length: 13 amino acids. V was clipped by 7 bases and J by 5 bases, with 17 bases between them. CDR1 is SQVTM, CDR2 ANQGSEA, per germline. The CDR3 sequence is CSASRGIGETQYF. CDR3 DNA sequence: TGCAGCGCATCAAGGGGGATCGGGGAGACCCAGTACTTC.

This chain connects TRBV7-2 to TRBJ2-7; 7 bases align to TRBD1. The germline CDR1 and CDR2 sequences are SGHTA and FQGNSA. V lost 0 bases to trimming and J lost 5 bases; unmatched junction nucleotides: 7. The CDR3 loop spans 15 amino acids. This CDR3 is CASSLARQGGDEQYF. CDR3 nucleotide sequence: TGTGCCAGCAGCTTAGCGAGACAGGGTGGCGACGAGCAGTACTTC.

The chain combines TRBV27 with TRBJ2-2; 8 bases line up with TRBD1. V shed 5 bases and J 4 bases; nucleotides not matched to a gene: 6. This CDR3 comprises 15 residues. Germline values: CDR1 MNHEY, CDR2 SMNVEV (reference sequence). This chain's CDR3 is CASSNRGSGTGELFF. The CDR3 bases are TGTGCCAGCAGTAACAGGGGGTCGGGCACCGGGGAGCTGTTTTTT.

For this clone: This sample includes further DNA sequences coding for the same CDR3. This chain connects TRBV7-2 to TRBJ1-1, with unresolved D. V shed 2 bases and J shed 4 bases, with 2 bases lying between them. This CDR3 contains 11 residues. Germline V lookup: CDR1 SGHTA, CDR2 FQGNSA. CDR3 sequence reads: CASSLSTEAFF. The CDR3 nucleotides read TGTGCCAGCAGCTTATCCACTGAAGCTTTCTTT.

To note about this clone: Other DNA variants within this sample encode the same CDR3. This chain links TRBV7-2 with TRBJ2-7, with TRBD2 matching 12 bases. The CDR3 extends over 14 amino acids. Germline assignment: CDR1 SGHTA and CDR2 FQGNSA. J gave up 5 bases and V 5 bases, and 4 bases lay outside the gene matches. CDR3 DNA sequence: TGTGCCAGCAGCCTGACTAGCGGGAGCCACGAGCAGTACTTC. This translates into CASSLTSGSHEQYF.

V and J are TRBV5-4 and TRBJ2-5, with a possible D match to TRBD1 (5 bases). The germline CDR1 and CDR2 sequences are SGHNT and YYREEE (reference sequence). The CDR3 runs to 13 residues. V was clipped by 0 bases and J by 2 bases, with 5 bases between them. The CDR3 sequence: CASSLDRQETQYF. CDR3 sequence (DNA): TGTGCCAGCAGCTTGGACAGGCAAGAGACCCAGTACTTC.

The gene calls are TRBV4-1 and TRBJ2-1, with 9 bases fitting TRBD2. CDR3 length equals 19 residues. CDR1 is MGHRA and CDR2 is YSYEKL in the germline V gene. Germline trimming cut 0 bases from V and 0 bases from J; bases unmatched to any gene: 9. DNA for the CDR3: TGCGCCAGCAGCCAAGATCCACTAGCGGGCCGCAGCTCCTACAATGAGCAGTTCTTC. Translating it yields CASSQDPLAGRSSYNEQFF.

The gene calls are TRBV11-2 and TRBJ2-5; the D is unclear. Trimming stripped 0 bases from V and 7 bases from J, with 9 bases between. The CDR3 spans 13 residues. Germline V gives CDR1 SGHAT, CDR2 FQNNGV. In DNA form, the CDR3 reads TGTGCCAGCAGCTTAGATCTTTGGGGGACCCAGTACTTC. Translated: CASSLDLWGTQYF.

On this clone itself: Distinct nucleotide sequences in the sample also encode this CDR3. The chain carries TRBV5-1 and TRBJ1-1; D unresolved. V shed 2 bases and J shed 0 bases, with 5 bases lying between them. The CDR3 extends over 13 amino acids. The germline V gene encodes CDR1 SGHRS and CDR2 YFSETQ. The DNA for the CDR3 is TGCGCCAGCAGCTTAAAAGTGAACACTGAAGCTTTCTTT. Amino acid sequence: CASSLKVNTEAFF.

The rearrangement uses TRBV30 and TRBJ1-5, with 8 positions matching TRBD1. V lost 1 base to trimming and J lost 7 bases; unmatched junction nucleotides: 6. In germline, CDR1 is GTSNPN, CDR2 SVGIG (reference sequence). The CDR3 has 14 amino acids. This CDR3 is CAWSGQGARQPQHF. Written as DNA, the CDR3 is TGTGCCTGGAGTGGGCAGGGGGCAAGGCAGCCCCAGCATTTT.

CDR3 sequence (DNA): TGTGCCAGCAGCGCCGGGACAGGGATTGAAAAACTGTTTTTT. Its protein product is CASSAGTGIEKLFF. V usage is TRBV9 and J usage is TRBJ1-4; 9 bases map to TRBD1. The CDR3 has 14 residues. Germline loops: CDR1 SGDLS, CDR2 YYNGEE. J was trimmed by 7 bases and V by 3 bases; bases with no gene match: 4.

The DNA of the CDR3 is TGTGCCAGCAGTTTCCTATCCCGGGGTAGGGGAGCAGATACGCAGTATTTT. The encoded protein is CASSFLSRGRGADTQYF. V gene TRBV27 combines with J gene TRBJ2-3, with D perhaps given as TRBD1 or TRBD2 (5 bases each). The CDR3 is 17 residues long. Trimming took 3 bases from V and 4 from J, leaving 20 bases between them. CDR1 is MNHEY, CDR2 SMNVEV, per germline (reference sequence).

The chain has TRBV5-6 and TRBJ1-2; D gene unclear. V dropped 2 bases and J dropped 0 bases, with 8 bases sitting between them. The CDR3 consists of 14 residues. Germline V CDR1 and CDR2: SGHDT, YYEEEE. The CDR3 here is CASSLFSANYGYTF. CDR3 coding DNA: TGTGCCAGCAGCTTATTTTCCGCTAACTATGGCTACACCTTC. The full variable domain, its missing parts supplied by reference TRBV5-6 and TRBJ1-2, is DAGVTQSPTHLIKTRGQQVTLRCSPKSGHDTVSWYQQALGQGPQFIFQYYEEEERQRGNFPDRFSGHQFPNYSSELNVNALLLGDSALYLCASSLFSANYGYTFGSGTRLTVV.

This clone has a single count. The gene calls are TRBV6-1 and TRBJ2-5; D tentatively fits TRBD1 or TRBD2 (5 bases each). The CDR3 has 12 amino acids. The ends were cut back, 6 bases at V and 4 bases at J, with 9 bases in the middle. The germline CDR1 and CDR2 sequences are MNHNS and SASEGT. This CDR3 reads CASSWGRETQYF. CDR3 coding DNA: TGTGCCAGCAGCTGGGGACGAGAGACCCAGTACTTC.

A single count supports this clone. The chain has TRBV6-5 and TRBJ1-2; no reliable D call. V lost 3 bases to trimming and J lost 5 bases, with 16 bases between them. The CDR3 totals 15 residues. From germline, CDR1 is MNHEY and CDR2 SVGAGI. The CDR3 DNA reads as TGTGCCAGCAGTTATTCCCCGGACGGATTGTATGGCTACACCTTC. This translates into CASSYSPDGLYGYTF.

The CDR3 spells CSVEKLQGYEQYF. CDR3 DNA: TGCAGCGTTGAGAAACTACAGGGCTACGAGCAGTACTTC. The rearrangement joins TRBV29-1 to TRBJ2-7; possible D gene TRBD1, 6 bases. The V gene's germline CDR1 is SQVTM and CDR2 ANQGSEA. The V and J ends lost 3 bases and 3 bases respectively, with 12 bases between them. The CDR3 runs 13 residues.

J is TRBJ1-2 and V is TRBV6-1; 8 nucleotides agree with TRBD1. This CDR3 contains 14 residues. Per germline, CDR1 MNHNS and CDR2 SASEGT. Trimming at V came to 0 bases and at J to 9 bases, leaving 6 bases not matched to a gene. The CDR3 is CASSEALRGRRYTF. The CDR3 DNA follows: TGTGCCAGCAGTGAAGCGCTCAGGGGGCGACGCTACACCTTC.

The V and J genes are TRBV10-3 and TRBJ2-7; D unresolved. V dropped 0 bases and J dropped 1 base, with 10 bases sitting between them. This CDR3 has 15 residues. The V gene's germline CDR1 is ENHRY and CDR2 SYGVKD. CDR3 amino acids: CAISESGGLSYEQYF. CDR3 nucleotides: TGTGCCATCAGTGAGTCGGGCGGATTATCCTACGAGCAGTACTTC.

The chain is built from TRBV6-5 and TRBJ2-1; D is perhaps TRBD1 (6 bases). This CDR3 spans 11 amino acids. V shed 8 bases and J shed 14 bases, with 16 bases lying between them. CDR1 and CDR2 from the germline V gene are MNHEY and SVGAGI. The CDR3 protein is CASGQGPAKFF. DNA for the CDR3: TGTGCCAGCGGGCAGGGGCCTGCAAAGTTCTTC.

This chain connects TRBV2 to TRBJ1-2; 8 bases match TRBD1. The CDR3 loop spans 15 amino acids. V shed 0 bases, J shed 8 bases, and the junction held 8 bases outside the gene matches. Per germline, CDR1 SNHLY and CDR2 FYNNEI. The CDR3 sequence is CASSEAPDRDVGYTF. The CDR3 DNA reads as TGTGCCAGCAGTGAAGCGCCGGACAGGGATGTCGGCTACACCTTC.

This clone was recorded only once. The J gene is TRBJ1-3, the V gene TRBV9; possible D gene TRBD1, 5 bases. This CDR3 has 17 amino acids. V shed 4 bases and J shed 2 bases, with 19 bases lying between them. In germline, CDR1 is SGDLS, CDR2 YYNGEE. The DNA for the CDR3 is TGTGCCAGCAGCCCGAGCCCAGTTGAGGGGACTGGAAACACCATATATTTT. Amino acid sequence: CASSPSPVEGTGNTIYF.

This chain links TRBV7-2 with TRBJ2-4; TRBD1 might be the D (6 bases). The CDR3 spans 14 residues. CDR1 SGHTA and CDR2 FQGNSA come from the germline V gene. Trimming cost V 4 bases and J 6 bases, with 13 bases left between them. CDR3 loop: CASSSKGQINIQYF. The CDR3 region has the DNA TGTGCCAGCAGCTCCAAAGGACAGATAAACATTCAGTACTTC.

Points on this clone: The same CDR3 is also encoded by other DNA sequences in this sample. The chain employs TRBV18 and TRBJ2-5; TRBD1 matches at 8 bases. V lost 6 bases and J lost 5; bases outside the gene matches: 8. Germline CDR1 reads KGHSH; CDR2 reads LQKENI. The length of the CDR3 is 14 residues. Here the CDR3 DNA reads TGTGCCAGCTCCCCTTTGGACAGGGTCGAGACCCAGTACTTC. This codes for CASSPLDRVETQYF.

This chain connects TRBV7-6 to TRBJ1-1; D is uncertain. Trimming shortened V by 2 bases and J by 0 bases, and 13 bases separated the two germline ends. The CDR3 consists of 16 residues. From germline, CDR1 is SGHVS and CDR2 FNYEAQ. DNA for the CDR3: TGTGCCAGCAGCTTATGGTTAGATACCATGAACACTGAAGCTTTCTTT. Its protein is CASSLWLDTMNTEAFF.

On this clone itself: This same CDR3 is encoded by further DNA sequences in the sample. The chain is built from TRBV5-1 and TRBJ2-3; D unresolved. The CDR3 loop spans 13 amino acids. Trimming removed 0 bases from V and 2 bases from J, with 4 bases in between. The germline CDR1 and CDR2 sequences are SGHRS and YFSETQ. The CDR3 DNA reads TGCGCCAGCAGCTTGGACACCACAGATACGCAGTATTTT. It specifies CASSLDTTDTQYF.

The chain recombines TRBV7-9 with TRBJ2-1, with D possibly TRBD2 on 6 matching bases. Deletions cut 0 bases from V and 7 bases from J, with 13 bases between. The CDR3 has 15 residues. From germline, CDR1 is SEHNR and CDR2 FQNEAQ (reference sequence). The CDR3 region has the DNA TGTGCCAGCAGCTTAGCGCGGGGAGTCAGGAATGAGCAGTTCTTC. Its translation: CASSLARGVRNEQFF.